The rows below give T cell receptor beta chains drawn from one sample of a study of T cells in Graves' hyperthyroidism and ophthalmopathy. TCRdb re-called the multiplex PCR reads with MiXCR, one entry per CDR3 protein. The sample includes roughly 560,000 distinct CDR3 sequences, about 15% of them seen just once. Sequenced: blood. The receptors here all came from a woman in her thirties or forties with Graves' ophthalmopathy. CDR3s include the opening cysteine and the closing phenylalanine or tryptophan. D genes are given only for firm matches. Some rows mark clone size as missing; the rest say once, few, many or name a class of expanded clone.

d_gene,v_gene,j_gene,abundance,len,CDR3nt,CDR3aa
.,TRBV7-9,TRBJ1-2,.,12,TGTGCCAGCAAGAAGGACACGGGTGGCTACACCTTC,CASKKDTGGYTF
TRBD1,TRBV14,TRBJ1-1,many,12,TGTGCCAGCAGCCAGGACAGGGGACAAGCTTTCTTT,CASSQDRGQAFF
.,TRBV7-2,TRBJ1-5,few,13,TGTGCCAGCAGCTTAGACCCACGGCAGCCCCAGCATTTT,CASSLDPRQPQHF
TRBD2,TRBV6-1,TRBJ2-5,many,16,TGTGCCAGCAGTGAACGGAGCGGGGTGTACCAAGAGACCCAGTACTTC,CASSERSGVYQETQYF
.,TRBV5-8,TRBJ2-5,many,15,TGTGCCAGCAGCTTGGCCGGGGAGTCCCCAGAGACCCAGTACTTC,CASSLAGESPETQYF
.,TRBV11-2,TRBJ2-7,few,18,TGTGCCAGCAGCTTTAAGAGAATGACGGCCGGCGTTTACTACGAGCAGTACTTC,CASSFKRMTAGVYYEQYF
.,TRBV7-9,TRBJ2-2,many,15,TGTGCCAGCAGCTTCGCGCCAAGCCCCGCCGGGGAGCTGTTTTTT,CASSFAPSPAGELFF
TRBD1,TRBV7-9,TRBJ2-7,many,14,TGTGCCAGCAGCCCGACAGGGTCCGTCTACGAGCAGTACTTC,CASSPTGSVYEQYF
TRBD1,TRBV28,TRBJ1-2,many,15,TGTGCCAGCAGTTTAGACGGACAGGGGGAGGGTGGCTACACCTTC,CASSLDGQGEGGYTF
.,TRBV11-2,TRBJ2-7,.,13,TGTGCCAGCAGCTTAGAACGGGTCAACGAGCAGTACTTC,CASSLERVNEQYF
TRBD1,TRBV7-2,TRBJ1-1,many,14,TGTGCCAGCAGCTTAGGGGGACAGGGATCTGAAGCTTTCTTT,CASSLGGQGSEAFF
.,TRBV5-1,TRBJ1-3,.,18,TGCGCCAGCAGCTTGGAGGGCGCGGGGGTTTCCTCTGGAAACACCATATATTTT,CASSLEGAGVSSGNTIYF
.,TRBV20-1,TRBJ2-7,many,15,TGCAGTGCTGCGGACTTTACAGTGAACGGTTACGAGCAGTACTTC,CSAADFTVNGYEQYF
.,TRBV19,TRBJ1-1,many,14,TGTGCCAGTAGTATAGATAGAGGCCCCACTGAAGCTTTCTTT,CASSIDRGPTEAFF
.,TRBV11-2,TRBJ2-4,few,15,TGTGCCAGCAGCAACACGGAGGGAAACAAAAACATTCAGTACTTC,CASSNTEGNKNIQYF
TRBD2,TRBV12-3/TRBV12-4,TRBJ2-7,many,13,TGTGCCAGCAGTCCGGGACTAGCGACCGAGCAGTACTTC,CASSPGLATEQYF
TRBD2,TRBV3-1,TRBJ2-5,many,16,TGTGCCAGCAGCTCATACTCAGGGACTAGCGGAGAGACCCAGTACTTC,CASSSYSGTSGETQYF
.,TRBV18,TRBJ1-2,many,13,TGTGCCAGCTCACCACGTGAAGGGGATGGCTACACCTTC,CASSPREGDGYTF
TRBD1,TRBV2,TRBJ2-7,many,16,TGTGCCAGCACCGAAGGGGAGATAGGACAGGGCTACGAGCAGTACTTC,CASTEGEIGQGYEQYF
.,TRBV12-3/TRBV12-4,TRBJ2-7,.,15,TGTGCCAGCAGTCCCACCGGGATCGCAGGCTACGAGCAGTACTTC,CASSPTGIAGYEQYF
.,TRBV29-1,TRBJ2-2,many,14,TGCAGCGTTGAAGATCTCAGAGTCACCGGGGAGCTGTTTTTT,CSVEDLRVTGELFF
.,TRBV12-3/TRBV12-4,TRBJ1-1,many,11,TGTGCCAGCCACTCGGACACTGAAGCTTTCTTT,CASHSDTEAFF
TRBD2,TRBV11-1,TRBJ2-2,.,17,TGTGCCAGCAGCTTATTCCCTAGCGGGAGGCGTCCCGGGGAGCTGTTTTTT,CASSLFPSGRRPGELFF
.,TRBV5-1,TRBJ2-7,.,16,TGCGCCAGCAGCTTGGGGCCGTGGACACCCAGCGGAGAGCAGTACTTC,CASSLGPWTPSGEQYF
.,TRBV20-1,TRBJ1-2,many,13,TGCAGTGCTAGCCCGGTCGATCGTTTGAGCTACACCTTC,CSASPVDRLSYTF
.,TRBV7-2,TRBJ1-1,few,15,TGTGCCAGCAGCTTACTGACAGCGCCGAACACTGAAGCTTTCTTT,CASSLLTAPNTEAFF
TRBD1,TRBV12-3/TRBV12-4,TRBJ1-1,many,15,TGTGCCAGCAGTTCCTACAGGGGGCGGGACACTGAAGCTTTCTTT,CASSSYRGRDTEAFF
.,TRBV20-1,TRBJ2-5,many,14,TGCAGTGCTAGCCCCATAGGCGGGCAAGAGACCCAGTACTTC,CSASPIGGQETQYF
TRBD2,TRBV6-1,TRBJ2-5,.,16,TGTGCCAGCAGACAAACTAGCGGGAGCTTCCAAGAGACCCAGTACTTC,CASRQTSGSFQETQYF
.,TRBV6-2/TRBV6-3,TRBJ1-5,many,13,TGTGCCAGCAGTTACGACTTGGGTCGGCCCCAGCATTTT,CASSYDLGRPQHF
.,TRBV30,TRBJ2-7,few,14,TGTGCCTGGAGGGGGGGACAAAGTCGCTACGAGCAGTACTTC,CAWRGGQSRYEQYF
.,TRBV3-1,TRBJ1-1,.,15,TGTGCCAGCAGCCAAGGGCCAGGGTGGAACACTGAAGCTTTCTTT,CASSQGPGWNTEAFF
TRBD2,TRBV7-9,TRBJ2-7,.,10,TGTGCCAGCAGCTTGACTAGCGGAGGCTTC,CASSLTSGGF
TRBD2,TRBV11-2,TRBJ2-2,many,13,TGTGCCAGCAGCGGTAACCTAGCGGACCAGCTGTTTTTT,CASSGNLADQLFF
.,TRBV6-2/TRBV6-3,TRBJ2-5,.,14,TGTGCCAGCACGACACGCTTGGGGGGAGAGACCCAGTACTTC,CASTTRLGGETQYF
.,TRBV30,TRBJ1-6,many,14,TGTGCCTGGAGTACGGGGCTTCGAGGCTCACCCCTCCACTTT,CAWSTGLRGSPLHF
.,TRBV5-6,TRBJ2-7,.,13,TGTGCCAGCAGCTTGACGACGGACTACGAGCAGTACTTC,CASSLTTDYEQYF
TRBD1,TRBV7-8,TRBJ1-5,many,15,TGTGCCAGCAGCGACACCACAGGGGTAGGTCAGCCCCAGCATTTT,CASSDTTGVGQPQHF
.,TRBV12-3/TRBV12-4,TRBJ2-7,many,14,TGTGCCAGCAGTTTTAGGACCCCATACTACGAGCAGTACTTC,CASSFRTPYYEQYF
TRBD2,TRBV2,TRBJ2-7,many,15,TGTGCCAGCACCAAAAGCGGGGCCTCATCCTACGAGCAGTACTTC,CASTKSGASSYEQYF